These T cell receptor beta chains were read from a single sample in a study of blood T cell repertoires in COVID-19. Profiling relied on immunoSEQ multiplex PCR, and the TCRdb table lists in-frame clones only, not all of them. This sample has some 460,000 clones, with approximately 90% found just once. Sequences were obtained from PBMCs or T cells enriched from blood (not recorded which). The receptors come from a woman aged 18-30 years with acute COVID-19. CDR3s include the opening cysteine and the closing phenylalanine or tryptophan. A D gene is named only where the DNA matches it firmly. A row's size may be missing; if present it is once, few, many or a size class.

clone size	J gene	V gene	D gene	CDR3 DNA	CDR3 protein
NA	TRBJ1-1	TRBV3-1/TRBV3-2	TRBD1	TGTGCCAGCAGCCACTTGACAGGGGCTCCCACTGAAGCTTTCTTT	CASSHLTGAPTEAFF
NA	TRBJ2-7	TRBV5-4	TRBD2	TGTGCCAGCAGCTTTGACGGGAGGAGCTCCTACGAGCAGTACTTC	CASSFDGRSSYEQYF
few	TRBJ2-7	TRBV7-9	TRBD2	TGTGCCAGCAGCGGGAGCGGGAGGGGGACCTACGAGCAGTACTTC	CASSGSGRGTYEQYF
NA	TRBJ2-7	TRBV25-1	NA	TGTGCCAGCTCGACTGTTCCCTCCTACGAGCAGTACTTC	CASSTVPSYEQYF
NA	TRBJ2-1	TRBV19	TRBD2	TGTGCCAGTCGCCCGGGGCGGGGGGCCCACAATGAGCAGTTCTTC	CASRPGRGAHNEQFF
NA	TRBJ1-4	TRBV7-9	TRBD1	TGTGCCAGCAGCTCCGACAGGGGGAAGGTATCGACTAATGAAAAACTGTTTTTT	CASSSDRGKVSTNEKLFF
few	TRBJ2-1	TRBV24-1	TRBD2	TGTGCCACCAGCGGAGCGGGGGGGCCGCATGAGCAGTTCTTC	CATSGAGGPHEQFF
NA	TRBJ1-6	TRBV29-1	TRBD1	TGCAGCGTGATGGACAGGGTAGATTCACCCCTCCACTTT	CSVMDRVDSPLHF
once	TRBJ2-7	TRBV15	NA	TGTGCCACCAGCAGAGATAGGGACAACTCCTACGAGCAGTACTTC	CATSRDRDNSYEQYF
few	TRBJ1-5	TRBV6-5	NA	TGTGCCAGCAGTCGGAACCCGGGAAGCAATCAGCCCCAGCATTTT	CASSRNPGSNQPQHF
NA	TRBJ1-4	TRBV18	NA	TGTGCCAGCTCACTTGAGGCTGAAAAACTGTTTTTT	CASSLEAEKLFF
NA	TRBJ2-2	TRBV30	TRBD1	TGTGCCTGGAAAGGGACAGGATACACCGGGGAGCTGTTTTTT	CAWKGTGYTGELFF
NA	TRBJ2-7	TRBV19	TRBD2	TGTGCCAGTAGTATCGGCGGGGGGGCTACCTACGAGCAGTACTTC	CASSIGGGATYEQYF
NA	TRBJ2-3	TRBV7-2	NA	TGTGCCAGCATCCGCACGGGAGGCACAGATACGCAGTATTTT	CASIRTGGTDTQYF
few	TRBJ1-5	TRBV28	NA	TGTGCCAGCAGGATCTCCTCGGGCCAGGGGCATCAGCCCCAGCATTTT	CASRISSGQGHQPQHF
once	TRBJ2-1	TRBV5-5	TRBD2	TGTGCCAGCAGCTTTAGCGGGATGAGTAATGAGCAGTTCTTC	CASSFSGMSNEQFF
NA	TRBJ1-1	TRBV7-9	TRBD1	TGTGCCAGCAGCTTAGGGACAGGGAAGAACACTGAAGCTTTCTTT	CASSLGTGKNTEAFF
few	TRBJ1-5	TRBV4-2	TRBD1	TGTGCCAGCAGCCAAGAGGACAGGGGGAGTCAGCCCCAGCATTTT	CASSQEDRGSQPQHF
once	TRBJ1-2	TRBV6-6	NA	TGTGCCAGCAGTTACCCTGGAGAAGGTTTGGTTGGCTACACCTTC	CASSYPGEGLVGYTF
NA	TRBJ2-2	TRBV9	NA	TGTGCCAGCAGCGTAGGATGGCGGGACACCGGGGAGCTGTTTTTT	CASSVGWRDTGELFF
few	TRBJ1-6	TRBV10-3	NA	TGTGCCATCAGTGAGGGACTGGGAGTAAATTCACCCCTCCACTTT	CAISEGLGVNSPLHF
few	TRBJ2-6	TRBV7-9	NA	TGTGCCAGCAGCCCCAACGGGGGTGGTGGGGCCAACGTCCTGACTTTC	CASSPNGGGGANVLTF
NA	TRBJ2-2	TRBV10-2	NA	TGCGCCAGCACGCCGGGACTCAACACCGGGGAGCTGTTTTTT	CASTPGLNTGELFF
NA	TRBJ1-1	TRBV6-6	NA	TGTGCCAGCAGTTACTCCCCTCAGTCTGAAGCTTTCTTT	CASSYSPQSEAFF
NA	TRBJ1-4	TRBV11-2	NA	TGTGCCAGCAGCTACATAGACAGGACGCCTCACTCAACTAATGAAAAACTGTTTTTT	CASSYIDRTPHSTNEKLFF
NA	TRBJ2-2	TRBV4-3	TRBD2	TGCGCCAGCAGCCGTAAAGCGGGAGGGCCGAACACCGGGGAGCTGTTTTTT	CASSRKAGGPNTGELFF
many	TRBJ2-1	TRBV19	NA	TGTGCCAGTAGTATAGTGGGCAGCAATGAGCAGTTCTTC	CASSIVGSNEQFF
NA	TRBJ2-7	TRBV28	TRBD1	TGTGCCAGCAGGCGACAGGGGGACTCCTACGAGCAGTACTTC	CASRRQGDSYEQYF
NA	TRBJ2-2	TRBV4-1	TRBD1	TGCGCCAGCAGCCAGATTGGGACAGGACTGGGGGAGCTGTTTTTT	CASSQIGTGLGELFF
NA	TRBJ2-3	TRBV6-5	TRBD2	TGTGCCAGCGGGGCGGGAGGGATAGCCTCAGATACGCAGTATTTT	CASGAGGIASDTQYF
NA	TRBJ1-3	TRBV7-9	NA	TGTGCCAGCAGCCTAGGAGCAGGGGTATTTGGAAACACCATATATTTT	CASSLGAGVFGNTIYF
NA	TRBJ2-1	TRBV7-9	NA	TGTGCCAGCACCATCGGGTCTTACGGCAATGAGCAGTTCTTC	CASTIGSYGNEQFF
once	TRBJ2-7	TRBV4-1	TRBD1	TGCGCCAGCAGCCAAGTGGGGACAGGCTTACGGGCATACGAGCAGTACTTC	CASSQVGTGLRAYEQYF
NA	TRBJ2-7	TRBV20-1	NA	TGCAGTGCTAGACAGGGCGAGCAGTACTTC	CSARQGEQYF
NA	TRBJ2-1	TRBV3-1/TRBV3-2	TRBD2	TGTGCCAGCAGCCAAGATCTTCGCGGGAGGGCTCGGGATGGCTTCTATGAGCAGTTCTTC	CASSQDLRGRARDGFYEQFF
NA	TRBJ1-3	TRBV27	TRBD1	TGTGCCAGCAGCAGGGGGGCTGGAAACACCATATATTTT	CASSRGAGNTIYF
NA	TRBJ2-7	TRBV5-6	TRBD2	TGTGCCAGCAGATACGGACTAGCGGGAGTCACCGAGCAGTACTTC	CASRYGLAGVTEQYF
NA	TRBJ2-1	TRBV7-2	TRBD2	TGTGCCAGCAGCTTAGAGACTGGAGGACTAGCGGGAGGGACTGAGCAGTTCTTC	CASSLETGGLAGGTEQFF
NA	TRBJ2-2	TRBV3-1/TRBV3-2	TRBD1	TGTGCCAGCAGCCAAGAAGGACAGGGCAGTGGCGGGGAGCTGTTTTTT	CASSQEGQGSGGELFF
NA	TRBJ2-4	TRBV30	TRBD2	TGTGCCTGGAGTACCGGGACTAGCGGGTTTCTAGCCAAAAACATTCAGTACTTC	CAWSTGTSGFLAKNIQYF
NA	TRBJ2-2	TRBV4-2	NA	TGTGCCAGCAGTGTGGGCGAGAACACCGGGGAGCTGTTTTTT	CASSVGENTGELFF